This TCR beta chain was identified during a study of shared clonotypes between healthy human individuals (dated by TCRdb to 2018 to 2020). Regarding the research as a whole: The cohort included a few men and a couple of women between 18 and 49 years of age. For each donor, CD4 naive and CD4 memory were each given three plates, CD8 naive was given two plates, and CD8 memory was given one plate. To estimate repertoire size and how much clonotypes are shared between individuals, the study performed deep sequencing of blood TCR repertoires from a handful of healthy adults. To increase sequencing depth and limit assay-specific biases, TCR repertoire library preparation and sequencing were carried out by different laboratories using diverse techniques. Each donor's leukapheresis produced roughly between roughly 0.85 and 9.5 billion PBMCs.

Using the deep immunoSEQ assay, multiplex PCR amplified TCR CDR3 regions from genomic DNA. Extracted genomic DNA from each cell subset was spread evenly across all wells of several immunoSEQ 96-well plates, with each plate serving as a replicate. For sorted subsets, each replicate PCR was loaded with 200 to 250 ng genomic DNA, equivalent to 30,000 to 35,000 T cell genomes. The purified libraries were quantified using a Qubit 3.0 fluorometer, sized with a Bioanalyzer 2100, and then quantified again using the KAPA Library Quantification kit. Every immunoSEQ 96-well plate was sequenced on a separate single-read 150-cycle Illumina NextSeq 550 flow cell. In the paper's pipeline: Because only junctional sequences without quality scores were contained in the immunoSEQ output, filtering matching that applied to full-length reads could not be performed. Sequences were annotated with PyIR, a Python wrapper for IgBLAST v1.9, and V/J genes and CDR3 were assigned using IMGT germline references. Any read was removed if the V/J assignment was weak (E-value above 1e-6), the CDR3 was missing, or the read contained stop codons, out-of-frame junctions, or ambiguous translated residues. A V3J clonotype was defined by an identical inferred V gene, J gene, and CDR3 amino acid sequence. The percentage overlap between two repertoires was calculated by dividing the number of shared unique clonotypes by the size of the smaller repertoire. RTK rarefaction, the Chao1 estimator, and Recon v2.1 estimates of unobserved clonotypes were used to assess repertoire richness. For all TCRbeta clonotypes obtained by the gDNA method from a few donors, generation probabilities were computed with OLGA. Not all clones reach the TCRdb copy of this immuneACCESS table, which keeps in-frame sequences only. Checked studies attribute under half of the gap to unresolved V genes and leave the rest unexplained. V and J calls plus clone size are reproduced from that table; the DNA served to infer D and trimming. The sample table lists approximately 2,300,000 clones, about 90% of them with a count of one. The top ten clones comprise 0.37% of the sample.

The donors were healthy, HIV-negative adults with no recently reported acute infections or vaccinations. All donors were Caucasian adults living in Nashville, Tennessee, USA. CD4+ T cells were enriched by magnetic negative selection; naive cells were then positively selected on CD45RA, and the negative fraction formed the memory subset. Blood was obtained by leukapheresis, after which PBMCs were separated by Ficoll-Histopaque density gradient centrifugation and cryopreserved in liquid nitrogen vapor phase. Analytical flow cytometry was used to check the purity and quantity of each magnetically sorted T cell population. Each sorted fraction had its genomic DNA isolated and then quantified by UV absorbance on a Nanodrop 2000c. CDR1 and CDR2 were assigned from the germline V gene as MDHEN and SYDVKM. V is clipped by 2 bases and J by 2 bases, and the sequence between their germline boundaries is 18 bases long. There are 17 amino acids in the CDR3, from cysteine to phenylalanine inclusive. CDR3 DNA only is kept here, 51 bases in frame from base 1.

To note about this clone: Its antigen remains unidentified. No much larger clone is present one base from it, and per-base qualities are unavailable.

The investigation overall reported the following: When a few donors were compared, the shared fraction of clonotypes was about 5.4% for naive CD4, approximately 3.3% for naive CD8, 2.3% for memory CD4, and about 0.36% for memory CD8. Compared with non-shared clonotypes, the clonotypes found in all four sorted-subset donors had higher generation probabilities. Based on pairwise subsampling, the degree of clonotype sharing among donors was expected to be affected by sequencing depth. Naive subsets generally had larger estimated clonotype richness than memory subsets did. Only blood was sampled, and tissue TCR repertoires likely differ from those in blood. Rarefaction of sorted-subset datasets indicated incomplete sequencing despite the large sequencing depth. Because the study included only a small number of donors, the genetic and exposure-history diversity represented was limited.

The chain employs TRBV28 and TRBJ1-1, with a weak D call of TRBD1 (5 bases match). The TCR was taken from a young man in good health. Some clones in this sample may be carry-over from other donors' samples. Sequenced material: naive CD4+ T cells from PBMCs. The sample's cell subset or site label, in plain terms: CD45RA+ positively selected. The DNA sequence is TGTGCCAGCAGTTTAAGGGGCGAGTATCGGGGAAACACTGAAGCTTTCTTT. The encoded protein is CASSLRGEYRGNTEAFF.